One T cell receptor (beta chain) is described in this entry. Repertoires were generated with immunoSEQ multiplex PCR, while TCRdb's copy carries only in-frame clones and drops some. The sample lists a few hundred thousand clones; about 82% were seen once. The data were obtained in a study of blood T cell repertoires in COVID-19. Study in general: Acute and convalescent COVID-19 samples came from the United States, Italy and Spain.

Germline CDR1 and CDR2: SGHNT and YENEEA. Trimming cost V 8 bases and J 3 bases, with 22 bases left between them. This CDR3 contains 16 residues. The gene calls are TRBV11-3 and TRBJ1-1, with D possibly TRBD1 on 5 matching bases. The TCR sequence derives from a woman aged 70-85 years with COVID-19, enrolled during active disease. Sequenced sample: peripheral blood. CDR3 residues: CASRKEQGVSHTEAFF. As DNA, the CDR3 is TGTGCCAGCCGAAAGGAGCAAGGGGTATCACACACTGAAGCTTTCTTT. Full variable domain (rest looked up from reference TRBV11-3 and TRBJ1-1): EAGVVQSPRYKIIEKKQPVAFWCNPISGHNTLYWYLQNLGQGPELLIRYENEEAVDDSQLPKDRFSAERLKGVDSTLKIQPAELGDSAVYLCASRKEQGVSHTEAFFGQGTRLTVV.